These 25 T cell receptor beta chains share one sample of origin, sequenced in a study of human T cells and chemical hapten exposure. One entry per CDR3 protein results from TCRdb running MiXCR on the RACE reads. The sample has about 45,000 distinct CDR3 sequences, 3.5% to 4.5% seen once. Time point: healthy volunteer bleed at 2 weeks. The starting material, unfractionated whole blood, was used for total RNA extraction. Material: whole blood. The origin of the receptors is a human donor in good health. Some clones in this sample may be carry-over from other donors' samples.

This clonotype was seen a few times. The chain carries TRBV4-1 and TRBJ2-1; D remains ambiguous. V lost 0 bases, J lost 12 bases, and 15 bases lay in between. Germline CDR1 reads MGHRA; CDR2 reads YSYEKL. The CDR3 is made up of 14 amino acids. CDR3 DNA: TGCGCCAGCAGCCAAGAGGGTATCGGAGAGCGGCAGTTCTTC. It translates to CASSQEGIGERQFF.

This clonotype was seen at least ten times. The V call is TRBV5-5, the J call TRBJ1-5; the match to TRBD1 covers 7 bases. The V gene's germline CDR1 is SGHKS and CDR2 YYEKEE (reference sequence). The CDR3 contains 15 residues. The V gene end was trimmed by 4 bases and the J gene end by 1 base; junction bases not matched to a gene: 5. CDR3 in amino acids: CASSRTGASNQPQHF. The CDR3 bases are TGTGCCAGCAGCCGCACAGGGGCGAGCAATCAGCCCCAGCATTTT.

This clonotype was seen ten or more times. The J gene is TRBJ2-3, the V gene TRBV27, with 7 bases matching TRBD1. The V gene's germline CDR1 is MNHEY and CDR2 SMNVEV (reference sequence). The CDR3 is 17 amino acids. V was pared by 8 bases and J by 2 bases, with 16 bases of the junction left unmatched. CDR3 DNA: TGTGCCAGCGACAGGGTTTACCGGGGTCCTCTCACAGATACGCAGTATTTT. Translating it yields CASDRVYRGPLTDTQYF.

This clonotype has a count of ten or more. The chain uses TRBV24-1 and TRBJ2-1; D not resolved. Germline values: CDR1 KGHDR, CDR2 SFDVKD. Trimming removed 3 bases at V and 0 bases at J, with 8 bases between. This CDR3 has 15 residues. This CDR3 reads CATSDPRSSYNEQFF. The CDR3 DNA sequence: TGTGCCACCAGTGATCCGCGGAGCTCCTACAATGAGCAGTTCTTC.

This clonotype came up a few times. V and J are TRBV7-3 and TRBJ2-3, with D possibly TRBD1 on 7 matching bases. The length of the CDR3 is 17 residues. CDR1 is SGHTA and CDR2 is FQGTGA in the germline V gene. V shed 2 bases and J shed 2 bases, with 17 bases lying between them. The CDR3 protein is CASSLSPGGQFTDTQYF. DNA for the CDR3: TGTGCCAGCAGCTTATCCCCCGGGGGACAGTTCACAGATACGCAGTATTTT.

In its sample, this clonotype was seen a few times. The chain joins TRBV27 to TRBJ1-2, with D hard to call. The CDR3 sequence is 14 residues long. Trimming left V 3 bases short and J 0 bases short, with 8 bases between. The germline CDR1 and CDR2 sequences are MNHEY and SMNVEV (reference sequence). The CDR3, as DNA: TGTGCCAGCAGTTTTACAGAATCTAACTATGGCTACACCTTC. This sequence encodes CASSFTESNYGYTF.

The chain has TRBV5-1 and TRBJ1-6; D gene unclear. The CDR3 totals 14 residues. Germline values: CDR1 SGHRS, CDR2 YFSETQ. The V and J ends lost 1 base and 8 bases respectively, with 10 bases between them. CDR3 nucleotides: TGCGCCAGCAGCTTGTGGGGAGGGTATTCACCCCTCCACTTT. Translating gives CASSLWGGYSPLHF.

This clonotype showed up many times. The chain links TRBV6-6 to TRBJ1-1; D remains unclear. This CDR3 comprises 14 residues. With 2 bases removed from V and 5 bases from J, the gap between germline ends came to 12 bases. Germline values: CDR1 MNHNY, CDR2 SVGAGI (reference sequence). The CDR3 DNA reads as TGTGCCAGCAGTTACGCCCATCGGGGAACTGAAGCTTTCTTT. This gives the protein CASSYAHRGTEAFF.

This clonotype was picked up many times. The rearrangement uses TRBV20-1 and TRBJ1-1; no clear D. Per the germline V gene, CDR1 is DFQATT and CDR2 is SNEGSKA (reference sequence). This CDR3 contains 15 residues. Trimming took 3 bases from V and 3 from J, leaving 17 bases between them. The CDR3 DNA reads as TGCAGTGCTAGGAGGTGGCTGGAGCTGGACACTGAAGCTTTCTTT. Protein: CSARRWLELDTEAFF.

Many counts were recorded for this clonotype. The chain has TRBV6-1 and TRBJ1-2; weak D call: TRBD1 (5 bases). There are 16 residues in the CDR3. Germline CDR1 reads MNHNS; CDR2 reads SASEGT. Trimming left V 1 base short and J 2 bases short, with 14 bases between. CDR3 nucleotide sequence: TGTGCCAGCAGTGAAGGCGGTGGGGGAAGGAACTATGGCTACACCTTC. Residues: CASSEGGGGRNYGYTF.

This clonotype was counted ten times or more. The CDR3: CASITTSYGYTF. The CDR3 DNA reads TGTGCCAGCATCACGACGTCCTATGGCTACACCTTC. The chain recombines TRBV6-5 with TRBJ1-2; the D is unclear. CDR3 length: 12 residues. CDR1 and CDR2 from the germline V gene are MNHEY and SVGAGI. V gave up 7 bases and J gave up 4 bases, with 10 bases separating them.

This clonotype occurred a few times. CDR3 nucleotide sequence: TGTGCCAGCACTCGGGACAGGGGACCCTCCTACAATGAGCAGTTCTTC. It codes for CASTRDRGPSYNEQFF. The chain is built from TRBV27 and TRBJ2-1, with 10 bases that match TRBD1. This CDR3 has 16 amino acids. J lost 0 bases, V lost 7 bases, and 6 bases had no gene match. From germline, CDR1 is MNHEY and CDR2 SMNVEV (reference sequence).

This clonotype was detected many times. The CDR3, as DNA: TGTGCCAGCAGCTTAGGCCTGGGGGCTTACGAGCAGTACTTC. It translates to CASSLGLGAYEQYF. The chain is built from TRBV7-8 and TRBJ2-7; D is perhaps TRBD1 (6 bases). The germline V and J ends were trimmed by 1 base and 4 bases, with 11 bases remaining between them. Germline CDR1 reads SGHVS; CDR2 reads FQNEAQ. CDR3 size: 14 residues.

This clonotype was counted ten times or more. V gene TRBV20-1 combines with J gene TRBJ1-2; TRBD1 matches at 7 bases. The CDR3 loop spans 15 amino acids. The V gene end was trimmed by 6 bases and the J gene end by 6 bases; junction bases not matched to a gene: 16. Germline V gene sequence: CDR1 DFQATT, CDR2 SNEGSKA (reference sequence). The CDR3 region is CSAATSGTVSDGYTF. The CDR3 nucleotides are TGCAGTGCAGCCACCTCCGGGACAGTTTCAGATGGCTACACCTTC.

This clonotype was seen repeatedly, ten times or more. The chain is built from TRBV20-1 and TRBJ2-3; TRBD2 aligns across 8 bases. The germline V gene has CDR1 DFQATT and CDR2 SNEGSKA (reference sequence). Trimming cost V 6 bases and J 4 bases; bases outside gene matches: 12. The length of the CDR3 is 15 residues. CDR3 sequence: CSARDRREVADTQYF. The CDR3 coding sequence is TGCAGTGCCAGGGATCGGCGGGAGGTAGCAGATACGCAGTATTTT.

This clonotype showed up just a few times. The V gene is TRBV27, the J gene TRBJ2-7; D gene uncertain. The V gene lost 5 bases and the J gene lost 3 bases, with 14 bases spanning the gap. The V gene's germline CDR1 is MNHEY and CDR2 SMNVEV (reference sequence). There are 14 residues in the CDR3. The CDR3 loop is CASSRTRGDYEQYF. The CDR3 nucleotides read TGTGCCAGCAGTAGGACCCGAGGCGACTACGAGCAGTACTTC.

The table lists this clonotype with many counts. The rearrangement joins TRBV27 to TRBJ1-3; D may be TRBD1 (6 bases). With 3 bases removed from V and 2 bases from J, the gap between germline ends came to 11 bases. Germline-derived CDR1 and CDR2 are MNHEY and SMNVEV (reference sequence). The CDR3 extends over 15 amino acids. This chain's CDR3 is CASSFRGNAGNTIYF. CDR3 DNA sequence: TGTGCCAGCAGTTTCAGGGGAAACGCTGGAAACACCATATATTTT.

This clonotype was observed at least ten times. The CDR3 nucleotides read TGTGCCATCAGTGGGGCAGCGCAAAATGAAAAACTGTTTTTT. Its protein product is CAISGAAQNEKLFF. V is TRBV10-3 and J is TRBJ1-4; D is ambiguous. The CDR3 extends over 14 amino acids. Germline CDR1 reads ENHRY; CDR2 reads SYGVKD. V gave up 4 bases and J gave up 5 bases, with 11 bases separating them.

The chain carries TRBV11-2 and TRBJ2-3, with 10 bases matching TRBD2. Germline values: CDR1 SGHAT, CDR2 FQNNGV. The CDR3 is 16 residues long. V lost 8 bases to trimming and J lost 2 bases; unmatched junction nucleotides: 10. The CDR3 loop is CASPPLLAGATDTQYF. CDR3 bases: TGTGCCAGCCCTCCGCTCCTAGCGGGAGCCACAGATACGCAGTATTTT.

At least ten counts were recorded for this clonotype. This chain uses TRBV27 with TRBJ1-1; tentatively, D is TRBD1 (5 bases). Germline CDR1 reads MNHEY; CDR2 reads SMNVEV (reference sequence). The CDR3 length is 13 residues. With 1 base removed from V and 7 bases from J, the gap between germline ends came to 10 bases. The CDR3 DNA reads TGTGCCAGCAGTTTATTATGGGGGGGTGAAGCTTTCTTT. Translating gives CASSLLWGGEAFF.

There are many counts of this clonotype. This chain links TRBV12-3 or TRBV12-4 with TRBJ2-3, with D possibly TRBD1 on 6 matching bases. This CDR3 has 17 residues. Trimming left V 3 bases short and J 4 bases short, with 20 bases between. CDR3 region: CASSFVIGGRRADTQYF. As DNA, the CDR3 is TGTGCCAGCAGTTTCGTAATAGGGGGACGGCGGGCAGATACGCAGTATTTT.

This clonotype was counted many times. This chain links TRBV29-1 with TRBJ2-3, with unresolved D. The germline V gene encodes CDR1 SQVTM and CDR2 ANQGSEA. V was cut by 3 bases and J by 3 bases, with 4 bases left in between. The CDR3 length is 11 residues. CDR3 DNA: TGCAGCGTTGATCCTACAGATACGCAGTATTTT. Amino acids: CSVDPTDTQYF.

Many counts were recorded for this clonotype. CDR3 protein: CSARPSRGASSYNEQFF. The CDR3 region has the DNA TGCAGTGCTAGACCTAGTCGGGGCGCCAGCTCCTACAATGAGCAGTTCTTC. V is TRBV20-1 and J is TRBJ2-1, with D tentatively TRBD1 or TRBD2 (5 bases each). With 2 bases removed from V and 0 bases from J, the gap between germline ends came to 17 bases. Germline CDR1 reads DFQATT; CDR2 reads SNEGSKA (reference sequence). The CDR3 runs to 17 residues.

The sample holds many counts of this clonotype. The chain carries TRBV20-1 and TRBJ2-5; D remains unclear. V shed 0 bases and J shed 4 bases, with 21 bases lying between them. CDR3 size: 17 residues. Germline loops: CDR1 DFQATT, CDR2 SNEGSKA (reference sequence). For the CDR3, the DNA is TGCAGTGCTAGAGATATCAGGTTAGACGCAGAACCAGAGACCCAGTACTTC. Protein sequence: CSARDIRLDAEPETQYF.

The V gene is TRBV27, the J gene TRBJ2-7, with D unresolved. The germline V gene has CDR1 MNHEY and CDR2 SMNVEV (reference sequence). This CDR3 is 15 amino acids long. Trimming pared 3 bases from V and 1 base from J, leaving 13 bases between. The CDR3 is CASSFQARGSYEQYF. The CDR3 DNA reads as TGTGCCAGCAGTTTCCAGGCTCGAGGATCCTACGAGCAGTACTTC.